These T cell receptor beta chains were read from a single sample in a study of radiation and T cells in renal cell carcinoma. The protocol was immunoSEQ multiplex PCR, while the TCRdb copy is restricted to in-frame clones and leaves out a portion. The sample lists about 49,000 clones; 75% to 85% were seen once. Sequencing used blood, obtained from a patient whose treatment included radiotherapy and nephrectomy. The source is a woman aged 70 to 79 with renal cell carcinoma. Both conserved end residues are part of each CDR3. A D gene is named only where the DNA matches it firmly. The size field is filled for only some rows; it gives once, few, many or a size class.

CDR3 DNA: TGCAGCGTTGATTATGGGGGACTGAACACTGAAGCTTTCTTT
CDR3 protein: CSVDYGGLNTEAFF
J gene: TRBJ1-1
clone size: .
V gene: TRBV29-1
D gene: .

CDR3 DNA: TGTGCCAGCAGTTTGTGGAACCGCTACGAGCAGTACTTC
CDR3 protein: CASSLWNRYEQYF
J gene: TRBJ2-7
clone size: .
V gene: TRBV27
D gene: .

CDR3 DNA: TGTGCCAGCAGCTTCGGGGGAGCCAAAAACATTCAGTACTTC
CDR3 protein: CASSFGGAKNIQYF
J gene: TRBJ2-4
clone size: .
V gene: TRBV7-9
D gene: .

CDR3 DNA: TGCGCCAGCAGACCCGGACAGTTCCGCTCTGGAAACACCATATATTTT
CDR3 protein: CASRPGQFRSGNTIYF
J gene: TRBJ1-3
clone size: .
V gene: TRBV4-1
D gene: .

CDR3 DNA: TGCGCCAGCAGTGAGTCGGGGGCCGGAGGCTACACCTTC
CDR3 protein: CASSESGAGGYTF
J gene: TRBJ1-2
clone size: .
V gene: TRBV10-1
D gene: .

CDR3 DNA: TGTGCCAGCAGTGAATCCCCGCAGGGGAGCTATGGCTACACCTTC
CDR3 protein: CASSESPQGSYGYTF
J gene: TRBJ1-2
clone size: .
V gene: TRBV6-1
D gene: .

CDR3 DNA: TGTGCCATTCTCAGGGACAACACTGAAGCTTTCTTT
CDR3 protein: CAILRDNTEAFF
J gene: TRBJ1-1
clone size: .
V gene: TRBV19
D gene: .

CDR3 DNA: TGTGCCAGCAGCTTGAGCGGGAGTTACGGCTACGAGCAGTACTTC
CDR3 protein: CASSLSGSYGYEQYF
J gene: TRBJ2-7
clone size: .
V gene: TRBV11-2
D gene: TRBD2

CDR3 DNA: TGTGCCAGCAGCTTCGGGACATCTGGGGCCAACGTCCTGACTTTC
CDR3 protein: CASSFGTSGANVLTF
J gene: TRBJ2-6
clone size: .
V gene: TRBV7-9
D gene: .

CDR3 DNA: TGTGCCAGTAGTATAGGCAGGGTGGATCGTCAGCCCCAGCATTTT
CDR3 protein: CASSIGRVDRQPQHF
J gene: TRBJ1-5
clone size: few
V gene: TRBV19
D gene: .

CDR3 DNA: TGCGCCAGCAGAGCGGGAAGCACAGATACGCAGTATTTT
CDR3 protein: CASRAGSTDTQYF
J gene: TRBJ2-3
clone size: .
V gene: TRBV5-1
D gene: TRBD2

CDR3 DNA: TGTGCCAGCAGCCAGGGGGGGGTTTCAATGAACACTGAAGCTTTCTTT
CDR3 protein: CASSQGGVSMNTEAFF
J gene: TRBJ1-1
clone size: .
V gene: TRBV6-6
D gene: TRBD1

CDR3 DNA: TGCAGCGCAACCCAGAGGGGGTACACCGGGGAGCTGTTTTTT
CDR3 protein: CSATQRGYTGELFF
J gene: TRBJ2-2
clone size: .
V gene: TRBV29-1
D gene: .

CDR3 DNA: TGTGCCAGTAGTGTCACCAACACTGAAGCTTTCTTT
CDR3 protein: CASSVTNTEAFF
J gene: TRBJ1-1
clone size: .
V gene: TRBV19
D gene: .

CDR3 DNA: TGTGCCAGCAGTGAAGCAAATTCACCCCTCCACTTT
CDR3 protein: CASSEANSPLHF
J gene: TRBJ1-6
clone size: .
V gene: TRBV25-1
D gene: .

CDR3 DNA: TGTGCCAGCAGCTTCCTAGCGGGATCTCCCTACGAGCAGTACTTC
CDR3 protein: CASSFLAGSPYEQYF
J gene: TRBJ2-7
clone size: few
V gene: TRBV7-3
D gene: TRBD2